This T cell receptor beta chain was sequenced for a study of T cells after yellow fever vaccination. Broader study findings: Boosting was followed by the reappearance of most primary-vaccination clones (approximately 95% CD4, under 90% CD8). Among all clonotypes, a small share was observed in both CD4 and CD8 compartments.

A 5'RACE template-switching step, the method used to make TCR cDNA, added a universal primer site and UMIs. A single record per CDR3 protein comes from TCRdb applying MiXCR to the 5' RACE reads. The table records over 300,000 distinct CDR3 sequences, 3% to 4.5% of them present only once. This CDR3 has 18 amino acids. Per germline, CDR1 LNHNV and CDR2 YYDKDF (reference sequence). The junction had 15 bases not matched to a gene; V was cut back by 5 bases and J by 1 base. This clonotype was seen at least ten times. Its antigen is still unknown. This rearrangement joins TRBV15 to TRBJ2-5; 8 nucleotides agree with TRBD2. The sequence came from a young man who received the YFV17D yellow fever vaccine. The specimen comprised PBMCs, sampled on the day of the yellow fever booster vaccination. The CDR3 nucleotides read TGTGCCACCAGCTCCCCGGGTGCGGCTAGCGGGTTCCAAGAGACCCAGTACTTC. Translated, it gives CATSSPGAASGFQETQYF.